The 10 T cell receptor beta chains below come from one sample, sequenced in a study of post-analysis software for immune sequencing data. Study-level findings and limits: Elevated frequency relative to controls characterized four or five TRBV segments in patients, TRBV5-6, TRBV5-1 and TRBV20-1 among them.

cDNA libraries for TCR beta contained unique molecular identifiers. TCRdb redid the calling of the PCR reads with MiXCR, one entry per CDR3 protein. The data hold about 430,000 distinct CDR3 sequences, with approximately 39% observed a single time. Antigen specificity for these receptors is unknown. Sequencing input: blood. These receptors were taken from a girl between 2 and 10 years old with multiple sclerosis.

Remarks on this clonotype: Relative to the germline gene, one junction end is altered; a read error may explain this. V usage is TRBV7-7 and J usage is TRBJ2-5, with a tentative D call TRBD1 (5 bases). The CDR3 loop spans 18 amino acids. CDR1 SSHAT and CDR2 FNYEAQ come from the germline V gene (reference sequence). CDR3 in amino acids: CASSLEAPRLGVPETQYF. The CDR3 DNA reads TGTGCTAGCAGCTTAGAAGCCCCGCGGTTAGGGGTCCCAGAGACCCAGTACTTC.

The chain recombines TRBV7-9 with TRBJ2-3, with 9 bases identical to TRBD2. The CDR3 is 18 amino acids. V was pared by 7 bases and J by 5 bases, with 19 bases of the junction left unmatched. Germline lookup yields CDR1 SEHNR and CDR2 FQNEAQ (reference sequence). CDR3 DNA: TGTGCCAGCACCTCTCTACCTCGATCTAGCGGGGTTGGAGATACGCAGTATTTT. Residues: CASTSLPRSSGVGDTQYF. Filled out from reference TRBV7-9 and TRBJ2-3, the complete variable domain reads DTGVSQNPRHKITKRGQNVTFRCDPISEHNRLYWYRQTLGQGPEFLTYFQNEAQLEKSRLLSDRFSAERPKGSFSTLEIQRTEQGDSAMYLCASTSLPRSSGVGDTQYFGPGTRLTVL.

The V gene is TRBV20-1, the J gene TRBJ2-7; D unresolved. With 2 bases removed from V and 0 bases from J, the gap between germline ends came to 14 bases. The germline V gene has CDR1 DFQATT and CDR2 SNEGSKA (reference sequence). The CDR3 contains 15 residues. CDR3 amino acids: CSARIRTANSYEQYF. CDR3 sequence (DNA): TGCAGTGCTAGAATCCGGACGGCCAACTCCTACGAGCAGTACTTC.

The chain recombines TRBV29-1 with TRBJ2-1; a weak D match, TRBD2 (6 bases). The CDR3 contains 14 residues. In germline, CDR1 is SQVTM, CDR2 ANQGSEA. V was cut by 2 bases and J by 5 bases, with 13 bases left in between. The CDR3 sequence: CSVETPSDHNEQFF. CDR3 in DNA: TGCAGCGTTGAAACGCCTAGCGACCACAATGAGCAGTTCTTC.

This sequence joins TRBV5-1 and TRBJ2-2, with D possibly TRBD2 on 5 matching bases. Germline assignment: CDR1 SGHRS and CDR2 YFSETQ. Trimming removed 0 bases at V and 0 bases at J, with 9 bases between. CDR3 length: 16 amino acids. The CDR3 reads CASSLVSGPNTGELFF. CDR3 nucleotide sequence: TGCGCCAGCAGCTTGGTGAGCGGACCGAACACCGGGGAGCTGTTTTTT.

V and J are TRBV7-2 and TRBJ2-3; D remains ambiguous. The CDR3 consists of 15 residues. The V gene's germline CDR1 is SGHTA and CDR2 FQGNSA. The V and J ends lost 5 bases and 3 bases respectively, with 15 bases between them. CDR3 protein: CASSLPLVGTDTQYF. The CDR3 DNA reads as TGTGCCAGCAGCCTTCCTCTAGTAGGGACAGATACGCAGTATTTT.

The chain combines TRBV2 with TRBJ1-2; 7 nucleotides align to TRBD1. With 6 bases clipped from V and 5 bases from J, the junction kept 15 bases outside the gene matches. The CDR3 runs to 16 residues. Germline CDR1 is SNHLY and CDR2 is FYNNEI. CDR3: CASRQPGQSFLYGYTF. In DNA, the CDR3 is TGTGCCAGCAGGCAACCGGGACAGTCCTTCCTTTATGGCTACACCTTC.

This clonotype was detected a few times. The CDR3 bases are TGTGCCAGCAGCCGGGGACAGGGAAGCGGGAGCTCCTACGAGCAGTACTTC. It is translated as CASSRGQGSGSSYEQYF. V gene TRBV14 combines with J gene TRBJ2-7; D possibly corresponds to TRBD1 (9 bases). The CDR3 is made up of 17 amino acids. The germline V gene encodes CDR1 SGHDN and CDR2 FVKESK. V was clipped by 4 bases and J by 0 bases, with 19 bases between them.

The genes are TRBV4-1 and TRBJ1-1, with no clear D. V shed 0 bases and J shed 2 bases, with 10 bases lying between them. Germline V lookup: CDR1 MGHRA, CDR2 YSYEKL. The CDR3 loop spans 15 amino acids. DNA of the CDR3: TGCGCCAGCAGCCAAGATGTGGACGGCAACACTGAAGCTTTCTTT. As protein: CASSQDVDGNTEAFF.

V gene TRBV5-1 combines with J gene TRBJ2-1; D is unclear. This CDR3 is built from 14 residues. Between the trimmed V and J ends, which lost 6 bases and 2 bases, there was a span of 12 bases. Per germline, CDR1 SGHRS and CDR2 YFSETQ. CDR3 sequence reads: CASMMADPYNEQFF. The CDR3 DNA reads TGCGCCAGCATGATGGCGGACCCCTACAATGAGCAGTTCTTC. The full variable domain, with the rest looked up from reference TRBV5-1 and TRBJ2-1, is KAGVTQTPRYLIKTRGQQVTLSCSPISGHRSVSWYQQTPGQGLQFLFEYFSETQRNKGNFPGRFSGRQFSNSRSEMNVSTLELGDSALYLCASMMADPYNEQFFGPGTRLTVL.